Sequencing of this T cell receptor (beta chain) was carried out in a study of blood T cell repertoires in COVID-19. About the study: Donors in the United States, Italy and Spain gave samples during acute or convalescent COVID-19. T cells, B-cell-depleted T cells, or PBMCs provided the cDNA or gDNA that served as material.

The CDR3 consists of 15 residues. The germline V gene has CDR1 LNHDA and CDR2 SQIVND (reference sequence). The V gene end was trimmed by 6 bases and the J gene end by 7 bases; junction bases not matched to a gene: 10. In the authors' workflow: Estimation of nucleated cell counts was performed using reference gene primer amplification. The data were produced by immunoSEQ multiplex PCR, yet TCRdb's version contains in-frame clones alone and is incomplete. V and J calls and clone size are those listed in that table; D and trimming were worked out from the DNA. The data contain 200,000 to 250,000 clones, 88% of them seen just once; the ten biggest clones take up less than 3.5%.

This clonotype was sampled from a woman aged 60-70 years with acute or convalescent COVID-19. This rearrangement joins TRBV19 to TRBJ1-5; 9 bases are a match to TRBD1. The sequenced material came from peripheral blood. CDR3 region: CASRPGQGRGQPQHF. In DNA, the CDR3 is TGTGCCAGTAGACCGGGACAGGGAAGGGGGCAGCCCCAGCATTTT.